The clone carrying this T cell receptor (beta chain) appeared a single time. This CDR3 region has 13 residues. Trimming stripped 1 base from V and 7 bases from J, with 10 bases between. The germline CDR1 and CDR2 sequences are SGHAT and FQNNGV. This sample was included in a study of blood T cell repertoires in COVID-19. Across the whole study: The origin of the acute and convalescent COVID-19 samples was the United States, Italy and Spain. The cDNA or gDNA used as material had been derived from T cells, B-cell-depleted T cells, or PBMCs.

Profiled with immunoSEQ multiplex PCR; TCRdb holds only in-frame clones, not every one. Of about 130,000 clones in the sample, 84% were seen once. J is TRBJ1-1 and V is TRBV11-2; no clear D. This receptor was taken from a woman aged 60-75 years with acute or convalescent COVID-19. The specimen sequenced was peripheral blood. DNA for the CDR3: TGTGCCAGCAGCTTAGGGGCGGGGATTGAAGCTTTCTTT. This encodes CASSLGAGIEAFF.